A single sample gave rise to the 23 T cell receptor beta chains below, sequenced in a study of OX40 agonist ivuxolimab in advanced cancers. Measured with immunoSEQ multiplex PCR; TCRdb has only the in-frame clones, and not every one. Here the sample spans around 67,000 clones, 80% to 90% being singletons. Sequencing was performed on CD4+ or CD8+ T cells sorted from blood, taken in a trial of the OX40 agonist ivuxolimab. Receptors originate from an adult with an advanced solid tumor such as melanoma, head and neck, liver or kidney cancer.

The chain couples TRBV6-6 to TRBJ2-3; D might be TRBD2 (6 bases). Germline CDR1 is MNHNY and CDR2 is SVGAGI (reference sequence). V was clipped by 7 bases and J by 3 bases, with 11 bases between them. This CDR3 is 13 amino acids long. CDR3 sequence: CASNLARTDTQYF. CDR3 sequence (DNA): TGTGCCAGCAATCTAGCGAGAACAGATACGCAGTATTTT.

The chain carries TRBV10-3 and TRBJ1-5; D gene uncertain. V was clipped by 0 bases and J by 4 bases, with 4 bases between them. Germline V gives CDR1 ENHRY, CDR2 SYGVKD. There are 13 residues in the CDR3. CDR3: CAISESGNQPQHF. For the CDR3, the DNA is TGTGCCATCAGTGAGTCGGGTAATCAGCCCCAGCATTTT.

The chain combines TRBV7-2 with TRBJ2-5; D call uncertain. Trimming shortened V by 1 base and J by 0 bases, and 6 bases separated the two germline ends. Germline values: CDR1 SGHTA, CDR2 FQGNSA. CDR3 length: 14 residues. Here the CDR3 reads CASSLGINQETQYF. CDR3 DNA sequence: TGTGCCAGCAGCTTAGGCATAAACCAAGAGACCCAGTACTTC.

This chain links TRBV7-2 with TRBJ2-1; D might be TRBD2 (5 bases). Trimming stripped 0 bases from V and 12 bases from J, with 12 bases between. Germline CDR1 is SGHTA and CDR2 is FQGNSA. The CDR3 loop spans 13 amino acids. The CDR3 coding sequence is TGTGCCAGCAGCTTAGCACTGAGGGAGAGGCAGTTCTTC. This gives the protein CASSLALRERQFF.

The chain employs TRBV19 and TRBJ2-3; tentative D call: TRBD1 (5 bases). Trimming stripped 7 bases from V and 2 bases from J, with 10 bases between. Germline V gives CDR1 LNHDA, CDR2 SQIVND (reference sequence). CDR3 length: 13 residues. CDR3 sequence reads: CASIDRDTDTQYF. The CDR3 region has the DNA TGTGCCAGTATCGACAGAGACACAGATACGCAGTATTTT.

CDR3 in DNA: TGTGCCAGCAGCCCGCCGGGACAGGGCACGGAGACCCAGTACTTC. It specifies CASSPPGQGTETQYF. The chain links TRBV28 to TRBJ2-5; 9 bases are a match to TRBD1. Germline V lookup: CDR1 MDHEN, CDR2 SYDVKM. The CDR3 has 15 amino acids. Unmatched junction bases numbered 10, after V lost 6 bases and J lost 5 bases.

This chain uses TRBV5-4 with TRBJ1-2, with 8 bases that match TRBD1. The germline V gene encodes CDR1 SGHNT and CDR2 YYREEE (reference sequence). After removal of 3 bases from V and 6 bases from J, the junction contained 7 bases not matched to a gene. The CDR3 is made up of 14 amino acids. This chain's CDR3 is CASSYGQQGDGYTF. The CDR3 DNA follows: TGTGCCAGCAGCTACGGGCAACAGGGGGATGGCTACACCTTC. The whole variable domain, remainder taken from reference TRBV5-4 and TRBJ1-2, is ETGVTQSPTHLIKTRGQQVTLRCSSQSGHNTVSWYQQALGQGPQFIFQYYREEENGRGNFPPRFSGLQFPNYSSELNVNALELDDSALYLCASSYGQQGDGYTFGSGTRLTVV.

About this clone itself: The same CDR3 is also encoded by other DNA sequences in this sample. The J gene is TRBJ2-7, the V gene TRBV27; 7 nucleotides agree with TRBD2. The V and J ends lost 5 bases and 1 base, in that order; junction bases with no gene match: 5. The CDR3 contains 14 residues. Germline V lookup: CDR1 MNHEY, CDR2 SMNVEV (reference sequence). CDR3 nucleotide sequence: TGTGCCAGCAGTAGAACGGGGGGATCCTACGAGCAGTACTTC. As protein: CASSRTGGSYEQYF.

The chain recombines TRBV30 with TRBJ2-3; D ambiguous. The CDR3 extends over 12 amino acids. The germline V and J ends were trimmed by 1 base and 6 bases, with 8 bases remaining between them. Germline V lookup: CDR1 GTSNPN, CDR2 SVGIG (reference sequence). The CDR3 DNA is TGTGCCTGGAGTGGGTCCGAGGATACGCAGTATTTT. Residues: CAWSGSEDTQYF.

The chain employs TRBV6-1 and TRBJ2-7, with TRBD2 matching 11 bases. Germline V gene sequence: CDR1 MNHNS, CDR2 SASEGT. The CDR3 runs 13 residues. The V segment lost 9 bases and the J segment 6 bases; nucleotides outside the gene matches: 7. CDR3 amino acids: CASGTSGTSEQYF. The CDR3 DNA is TGTGCCAGTGGGACTAGCGGCACAAGCGAGCAGTACTTC.

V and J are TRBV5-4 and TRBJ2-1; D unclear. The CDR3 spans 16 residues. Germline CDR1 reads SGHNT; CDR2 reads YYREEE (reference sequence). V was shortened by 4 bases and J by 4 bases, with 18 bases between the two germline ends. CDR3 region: CASSPQYSSNYNEQFF. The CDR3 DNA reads TGTGCCAGCAGCCCCCAGTACTCCAGCAATTACAATGAGCAGTTCTTC.

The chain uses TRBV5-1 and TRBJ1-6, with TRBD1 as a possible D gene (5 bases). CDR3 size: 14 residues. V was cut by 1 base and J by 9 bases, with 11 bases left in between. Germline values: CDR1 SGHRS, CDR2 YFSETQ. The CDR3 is CASSLSQGGSPLHF. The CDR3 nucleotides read TGCGCCAGCAGCTTGTCTCAGGGTGGTTCACCCCTCCACTTT.

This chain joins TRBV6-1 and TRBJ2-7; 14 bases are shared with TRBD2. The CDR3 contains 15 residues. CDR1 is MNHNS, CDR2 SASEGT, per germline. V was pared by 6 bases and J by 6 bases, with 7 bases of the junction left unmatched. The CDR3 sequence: CASRKGLAGEGEQYF. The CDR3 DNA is TGTGCCAGCAGGAAGGGACTAGCGGGAGAAGGCGAGCAGTACTTC.

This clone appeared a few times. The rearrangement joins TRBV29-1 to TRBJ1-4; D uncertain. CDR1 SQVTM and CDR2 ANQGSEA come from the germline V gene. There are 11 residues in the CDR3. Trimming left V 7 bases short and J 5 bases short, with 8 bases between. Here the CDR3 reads CSAVLNEKLFF. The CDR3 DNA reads TGCAGCGCTGTTCTAAATGAAAAACTGTTTTTT.

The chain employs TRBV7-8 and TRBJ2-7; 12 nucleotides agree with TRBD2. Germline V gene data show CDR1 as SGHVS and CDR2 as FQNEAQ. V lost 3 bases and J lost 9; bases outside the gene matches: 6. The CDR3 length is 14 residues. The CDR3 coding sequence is TGTGCCAGCAGCTTGACTAGCGGGAGCCTGGTGCAGTACTTC. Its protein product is CASSLTSGSLVQYF.

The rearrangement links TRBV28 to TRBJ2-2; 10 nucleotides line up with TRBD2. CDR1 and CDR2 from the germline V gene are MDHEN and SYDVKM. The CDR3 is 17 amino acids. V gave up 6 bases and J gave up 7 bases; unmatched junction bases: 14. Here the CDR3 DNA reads TGTGCCAGCAGCCTTAGGTCTAGCGGGAGTTACGGCGGGGAGCTGTTTTTT. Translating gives CASSLRSSGSYGGELFF.

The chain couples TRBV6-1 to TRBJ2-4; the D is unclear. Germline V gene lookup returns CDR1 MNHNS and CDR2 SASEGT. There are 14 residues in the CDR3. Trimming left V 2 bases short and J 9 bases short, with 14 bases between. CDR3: CASSERALNPIQYF. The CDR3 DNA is TGTGCCAGCAGTGAAAGGGCTTTAAACCCCATTCAGTACTTC.

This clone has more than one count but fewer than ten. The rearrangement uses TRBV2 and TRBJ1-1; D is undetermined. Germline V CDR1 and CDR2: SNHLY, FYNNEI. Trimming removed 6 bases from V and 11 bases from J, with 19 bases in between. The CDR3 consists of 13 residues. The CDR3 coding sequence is TGTGCCAGCAGGTTTGACCGGAGTGTGGCGGCTTTCTTT. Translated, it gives CASRFDRSVAAFF.

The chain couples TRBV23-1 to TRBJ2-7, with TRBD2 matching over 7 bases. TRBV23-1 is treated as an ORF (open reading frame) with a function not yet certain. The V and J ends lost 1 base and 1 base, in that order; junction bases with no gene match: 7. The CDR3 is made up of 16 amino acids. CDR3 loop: CASSQYRLAASYEQYF. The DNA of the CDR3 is TGCGCCAGCAGTCAATATAGGCTAGCGGCTTCCTACGAGCAGTACTTC.

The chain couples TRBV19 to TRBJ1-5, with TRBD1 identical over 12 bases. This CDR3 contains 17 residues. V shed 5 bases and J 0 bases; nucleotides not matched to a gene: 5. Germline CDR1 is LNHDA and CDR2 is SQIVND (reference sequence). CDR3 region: CASSLGTGGDSNQPQHF. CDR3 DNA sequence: TGTGCCAGTAGTCTCGGGACAGGGGGCGATAGCAATCAGCCCCAGCATTTT.

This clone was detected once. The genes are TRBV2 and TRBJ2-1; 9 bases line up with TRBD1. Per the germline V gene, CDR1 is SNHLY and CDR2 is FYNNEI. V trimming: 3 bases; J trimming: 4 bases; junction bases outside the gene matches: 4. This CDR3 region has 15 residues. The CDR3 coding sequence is TGTGCCAGCAGTGAGTTTGGACAGGGGTACAATGAGCAGTTCTTC. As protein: CASSEFGQGYNEQFF. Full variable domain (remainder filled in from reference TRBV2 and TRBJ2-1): EPEVTQTPSHQVTQMGQEVILRCVPISNHLYFYWYRQILGQKVEFLVSFYNNEISEKSEIFDDQFSVERPDGSNFTLKIRSTKLEDSAMYFCASSEFGQGYNEQFFGPGTRLTVL.

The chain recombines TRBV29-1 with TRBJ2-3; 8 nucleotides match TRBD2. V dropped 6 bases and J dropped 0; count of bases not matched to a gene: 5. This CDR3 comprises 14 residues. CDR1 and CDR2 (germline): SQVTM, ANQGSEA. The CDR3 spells CSVREGGSTDTQYF. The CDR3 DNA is TGCAGCGTACGGGAGGGCGGGAGCACAGATACGCAGTATTTT.

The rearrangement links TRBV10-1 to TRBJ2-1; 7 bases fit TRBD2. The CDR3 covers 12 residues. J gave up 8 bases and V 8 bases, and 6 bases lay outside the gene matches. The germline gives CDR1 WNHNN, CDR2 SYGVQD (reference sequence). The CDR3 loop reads CASSMTSYEQFF. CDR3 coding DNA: TGCGCCAGCTCCATGACTAGCTATGAGCAGTTCTTC.